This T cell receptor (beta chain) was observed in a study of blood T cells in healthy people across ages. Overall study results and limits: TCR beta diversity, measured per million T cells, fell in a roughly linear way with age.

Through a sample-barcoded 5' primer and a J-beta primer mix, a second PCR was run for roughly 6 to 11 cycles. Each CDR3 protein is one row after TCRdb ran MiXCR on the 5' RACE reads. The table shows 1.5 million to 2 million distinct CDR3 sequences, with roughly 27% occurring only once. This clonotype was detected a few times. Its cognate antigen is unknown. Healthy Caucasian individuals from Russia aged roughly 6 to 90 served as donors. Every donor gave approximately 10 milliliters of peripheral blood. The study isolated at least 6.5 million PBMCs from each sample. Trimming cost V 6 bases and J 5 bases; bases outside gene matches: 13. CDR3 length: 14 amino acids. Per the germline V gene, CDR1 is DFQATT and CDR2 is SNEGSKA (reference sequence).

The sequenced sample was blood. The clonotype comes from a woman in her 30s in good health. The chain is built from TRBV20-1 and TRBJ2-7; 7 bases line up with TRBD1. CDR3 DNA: TGCAGTGCCACCACGGGCAGGGGGTTCGACGAGCAGTACTTC. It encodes CSATTGRGFDEQYF.